This entry lists 17 T cell receptor beta chains sequenced from one sample in a study of CD8 T cells in Susac syndrome. RNA in amounts of about 0.45 to 1 ug was reverse transcribed with random hexamers. Each CDR3 protein is one row after TCRdb ran MiXCR on the immunoSEQ multiplex PCR reads. The repertoire holds roughly 75,000 distinct CDR3 sequences, with roughly 93% as singletons. Sequencing was done on a sample of CD4+ T cells from PBMCs. The receptors derive from a human donor with Susac syndrome.

The chain has TRBV18 and TRBJ1-1; TRBD1 is a possible D gene (6 bases). The CDR3 sequence is 14 residues long. Per germline, CDR1 KGHSH and CDR2 LQKENI. The V gene lost 3 bases and the J gene lost 1 base, with 9 bases spanning the gap. The CDR3 DNA reads as TGTGCCAGCTCACCCAGGGGACCGAACACTGAAGCTTTCTTT. Translating gives CASSPRGPNTEAFF. Using reference TRBV18 and TRBJ1-1 for the parts outside the CDR3, the full variable domain is NAGVMQNPRHLVRRRGQEARLRCSPMKGHSHVYWYRQLPEEGLKFMVYLQKENIIDESGMPKERFSAEFPKEGPSILRIQQVVRGDSAAYFCASSPRGPNTEAFFGQGTRLTVV.

The J gene is TRBJ2-1, the V gene TRBV7-9, with 12 bases matching TRBD2. Germline CDR1 SEHNR, CDR2 FQNEAQ (reference sequence). V was pared by 5 bases and J by 6 bases, with 11 bases of the junction left unmatched. The CDR3 is made up of 17 amino acids. In DNA, the CDR3 is TGTGCCAGCAGCCCCACTAGCGGGGGGCCGAAGAGCAATGAGCAGTTCTTC. Translation: CASSPTSGGPKSNEQFF.

The J gene is TRBJ2-7, the V gene TRBV18; a possible D gene is TRBD1 (6 bases). V was shortened by 3 bases and J by 3 bases, with 15 bases between the two germline ends. Germline-derived CDR1 and CDR2 are KGHSH and LQKENI. The CDR3 is 15 residues long. The CDR3 reads CASSPYTDSSYEQYF. The DNA for the CDR3 is TGTGCCAGCTCACCCTACACGGACAGCAGCTACGAGCAGTACTTC.

This chain links TRBV24-1 with TRBJ2-7, with D maybe TRBD1 (5 bases). CDR1 KGHDR and CDR2 SFDVKD come from the germline V gene. V lost 2 bases and J lost 1, with 11 bases in between. The CDR3 totals 15 residues. The CDR3 is CATSDSRAGSYEQYF. In nucleotides, the CDR3 is TGTGCCACCAGTGATTCTCGGGCAGGGTCCTACGAGCAGTACTTC.

This chain joins TRBV6-5 and TRBJ1-4; D possibly corresponds to TRBD1 (6 bases). V was shortened by 4 bases and J by 5 bases, with 20 bases between the two germline ends. This CDR3 is 17 amino acids long. Germline assignment: CDR1 MNHEY and CDR2 SVGAGI. CDR3 DNA sequence: TGTGCCAGCAGTTTTTGGGCAGGGGAGCCTCCAAATGAAAAACTGTTTTTT. Encoded protein: CASSFWAGEPPNEKLFF.

The J gene is TRBJ1-1, the V gene TRBV18; TRBD1 is a possible D gene (6 bases). CDR3 length: 15 residues. Germline V gives CDR1 KGHSH, CDR2 LQKENI. Between the trimmed V and J ends, which lost 6 bases and 4 bases, there was a span of 18 bases. The CDR3 loop reads CASSPGGGRGTEAFF. In nucleotides, the CDR3 is TGTGCCAGCTCCCCGGGGGGGGGCCGGGGCACTGAAGCTTTCTTT.

The chain is built from TRBV19 and TRBJ2-7, with TRBD2 matching over 9 bases. This CDR3 is built from 15 residues. V lost 7 bases, J lost 1 base, and 8 bases stayed unmatched. CDR1 is LNHDA and CDR2 is SQIVND in the germline V gene (reference sequence). The CDR3 DNA follows: TGTGCCAGTATGAAGCGGGGGGCCTTATCCTACGAGCAGTACTTC. Amino acids: CASMKRGALSYEQYF.

CDR3 residues: CASSPQFHSAEAFF. The CDR3 bases are TGTGCCAGCAGTCCACAATTCCACAGCGCTGAAGCTTTCTTT. The V and J genes are TRBV27 and TRBJ1-1; no clear D. Trimming stripped 5 bases from V and 6 bases from J, with 16 bases between. The CDR3 covers 14 residues. The germline V gene encodes CDR1 MNHEY and CDR2 SMNVEV (reference sequence).

The chain has TRBV7-8 and TRBJ2-7, with D possibly TRBD1 on 5 matching bases. Germline-derived CDR1 and CDR2 are SGHVS and FQNEAQ. The CDR3 sequence is 14 residues long. V was shortened by 4 bases and J by 2 bases, with 12 bases between the two germline ends. CDR3 region: CASSSYGQTYEQYF. The CDR3 DNA reads as TGTGCCAGCAGCTCATATGGACAAACCTACGAGCAGTACTTC.

The chain carries TRBV9 and TRBJ2-1; D gene unclear. V shed 3 bases and J shed 12 bases, with 13 bases lying between them. From germline, CDR1 is SGDLS and CDR2 YYNGEE. The CDR3 extends over 12 amino acids. DNA for the CDR3: TGTGCCAGCAGCGCAACAGAATTCGGGCAGTTCTTC. Residues: CASSATEFGQFF.

In nucleotides, the CDR3 is TGTGCCAGCAGCAGCCGACAGGGGGTCAATCAGCCCCAGCATTTT. Translated: CASSSRQGVNQPQHF. V usage is TRBV7-8 and J usage is TRBJ1-5, with 9 bases matching TRBD1. With V trimmed by 5 bases and J by 3 bases, 5 bases remained unmatched. From germline, CDR1 is SGHVS and CDR2 FQNEAQ. The length of the CDR3 is 15 residues. Full variable domain (rest looked up from reference TRBV7-8 and TRBJ1-5): GAGVSQSPRYKVAKRGQDVALRCDPISGHVSLFWYQQALGQGPEFLTYFQNEAQLDKSGLPSDRFFAERPEGSVSTLKIQRTQQEDSAVYLCASSSRQGVNQPQHFGDGTRLSIL.

The genes are TRBV29-1 and TRBJ1-1, with D perhaps matching TRBD1 (5 bases). This CDR3 comprises 12 residues. CDR1 is SQVTM and CDR2 is ANQGSEA in the germline V gene. Trimming left V 6 bases short and J 1 base short, with 9 bases between. The CDR3 DNA sequence: TGCAGCGTGGGACGGCCGAACACTGAAGCTTTCTTT. It encodes CSVGRPNTEAFF.

The chain is built from TRBV4-1 and TRBJ2-1, with TRBD1 matching 7 bases. Germline lookup yields CDR1 MGHRA and CDR2 YSYEKL. This CDR3 comprises 17 residues. With V trimmed by 0 bases and J by 7 bases, 12 bases remained unmatched. The CDR3 nucleotides are TGCGCCAGCAGCCAAGATGCAGGGGGATTTTTCCGAAATGAGCAGTTCTTC. Protein sequence: CASSQDAGGFFRNEQFF.

Remarks on this clonotype: The limits of the CDR3 on the DNA are not certain, so only TCRdb's listed CDR3 is given. The gene calls are TRBV23-1 and TRBJ1-1; TRBD1 is the table's D call, not checked against the DNA. TRBV23-1 is designated an ORF whose function remains uncertain. The CDR3 is made up of 13 amino acids, end residues included. The CDR3 sequence: CASTRGESLKLSF.

The genes are TRBV5-1 and TRBJ1-5; 9 bases fit TRBD1. Germline CDR1 reads SGHRS; CDR2 reads YFSETQ. The CDR3 spans 14 residues. The V and J ends lost 4 bases and 7 bases, in that order; junction bases with no gene match: 6. In nucleotides, the CDR3 is TGCGCCAGCAGCCCCAGGACAGGGGTCCAGCCCCAGCATTTT. This translates into CASSPRTGVQPQHF.

This chain links TRBV24-1 with TRBJ2-3; D unresolved. Trimming cost V 7 bases and J 4 bases, with 8 bases left between them. Germline values: CDR1 KGHDR, CDR2 SFDVKD. The CDR3 extends over 12 amino acids. The CDR3 DNA reads as TGTGCCACCAGGGGGATGGCAGATACGCAGTATTTT. It yields the protein CATRGMADTQYF.

The chain recombines TRBV30 with TRBJ2-2, with D perhaps TRBD1 (6 bases). The CDR3 extends over 15 amino acids. CDR1 is GTSNPN and CDR2 is SVGIG in the germline V gene (reference sequence). Trimming removed 3 bases at V and 0 bases at J, with 11 bases between. The DNA for the CDR3 is TGTGCCTGGAGCCTGGACAGTACGAACACCGGGGAGCTGTTTTTT. This translates into CAWSLDSTNTGELFF.